This T cell receptor beta chain was sequenced during a study of blood T cells in healthy people across ages. This CDR3 is built from 15 residues. CDR1 and CDR2 from the germline V gene are DFQATT and SNEGSKA (reference sequence). V gave up 0 bases and J gave up 6 bases, with 16 bases separating them. It was with a sample-barcoded 5' primer and a J-beta primer mix that a second PCR of roughly 7 to 12 cycles was run. MiXCR, applied by TCRdb to the 5' RACE reads, yields one record per CDR3 protein. Of over 950,000 distinct CDR3 sequences listed, 35% to 40% are singletons. Donors were systemically healthy Caucasian individuals from Russia aged roughly 6 to 100 years.

This chain connects TRBV20-1 to TRBJ2-3; perhaps TRBD2 as D (5 bases). This sequence was found in a man aged 18 to 29 in good health. Specimen: blood. For the CDR3, the DNA is TGCAGTGCTAGAGATATACGGGGTCGAACGGATACGCAGTATTTT. Translation: CSARDIRGRTDTQYF.